This TCR beta chain derives from a study of T cell responses to AZD1222 COVID-19 vaccine. The assay was immunoSEQ multiplex PCR, and TCRdb's table has in-frame clones only and misses some. The data contain about 270,000 clones, 90% to 95% of them seen just once; the ten biggest clones take up about 0.5%. The CDR3 is made up of 15 amino acids. Germline lookup yields CDR1 LGHDT and CDR2 YNNKEL (reference sequence). The V segment lost 4 bases and the J segment 3 bases; nucleotides outside the gene matches: 9. A note on this clone: Its antigen is still unknown.

Both about-4-week and about-12-week second-dose recipients were combined. Points from the study as a whole: Increases in Spike-specific TCR breadth and depth were seen after two AZD1222 doses. Repertoire samples came only from after the peak T cell response.

The TCR comes from an adult who received the AZD1222 COVID-19 vaccine. The material sequenced was peripheral blood, taken 28 days after the second AZD1222 dose. The rearrangement links TRBV3-1 (or the pseudogene TRBV3-2) to TRBJ2-7, with 7 positions matching TRBD1. The CDR3 sequence: CASSPQWDRIYEQYF. As DNA, the CDR3 is TGTGCCAGCAGCCCACAATGGGACAGAATCTACGAGCAGTACTTC.